The table lists the clone carrying this T cell receptor beta chain with a few counts. The CDR3 runs 14 residues. The V gene end was trimmed by 5 bases and the J gene end by 9 bases; junction bases not matched to a gene: 6. Germline CDR1 is SEHNR and CDR2 is FQNEAQ (reference sequence). This sample was included in a study of blood T cells in healthy people across ages. For the second PCR, which ran for 7 to 11 cycles, a sample-barcoded 5' primer and a J-beta primer mix were used. Every single cDNA molecule received a tag from a template-switch adaptor with 12 random nucleotides. TCRdb ran MiXCR on the 5' RACE reads and lists one entry per CDR3 protein. Altogether about 1.8 million distinct CDR3 sequences are present, roughly 49% being singletons, with the ten largest covering less than 2.5%.

The TCR comes from a woman in her forties in good health. The rearrangement links TRBV7-9 to TRBJ1-5; 11 bases agree with TRBD1. Sequenced material: blood. The DNA for the CDR3 is TGTGCCAGCAGCCCAGGACAGGGGGCATTGCCCCAGCATTTT. Translated, it gives CASSPGQGALPQHF.